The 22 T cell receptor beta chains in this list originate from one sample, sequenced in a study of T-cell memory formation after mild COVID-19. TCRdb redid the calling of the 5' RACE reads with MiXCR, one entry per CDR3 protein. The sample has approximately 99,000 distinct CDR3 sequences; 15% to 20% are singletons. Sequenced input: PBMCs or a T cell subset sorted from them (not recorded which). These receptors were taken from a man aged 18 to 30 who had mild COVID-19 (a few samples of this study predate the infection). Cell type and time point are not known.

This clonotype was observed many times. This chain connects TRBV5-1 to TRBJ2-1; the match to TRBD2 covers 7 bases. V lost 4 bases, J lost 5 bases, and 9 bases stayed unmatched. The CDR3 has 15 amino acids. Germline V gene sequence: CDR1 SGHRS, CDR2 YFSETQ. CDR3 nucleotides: TGCGCCAGCAGCCTTCTGGGGGGGGTCCACAATGAGCAGTTCTTC. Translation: CASSLLGGVHNEQFF. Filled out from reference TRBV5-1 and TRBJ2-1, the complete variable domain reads KAGVTQTPRYLIKTRGQQVTLSCSPISGHRSVSWYQQTPGQGLQFLFEYFSETQRNKGNFPGRFSGRQFSNSRSEMNVSTLELGDSALYLCASSLLGGVHNEQFFGPGTRLTVL.

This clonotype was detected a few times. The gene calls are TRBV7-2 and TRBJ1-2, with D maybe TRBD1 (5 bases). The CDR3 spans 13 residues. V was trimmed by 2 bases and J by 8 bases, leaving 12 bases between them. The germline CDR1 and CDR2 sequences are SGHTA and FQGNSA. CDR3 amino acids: CASSLRGLEGYTF. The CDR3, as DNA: TGTGCCAGCAGCTTACGGGGCCTGGAGGGCTACACCTTC.

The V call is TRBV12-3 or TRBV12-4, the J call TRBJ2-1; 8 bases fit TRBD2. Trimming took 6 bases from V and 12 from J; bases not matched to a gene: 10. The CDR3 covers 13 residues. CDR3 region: CASRISSGPRQFF. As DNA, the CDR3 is TGTGCCAGCAGAATCTCTAGCGGGCCCCGGCAGTTCTTC.

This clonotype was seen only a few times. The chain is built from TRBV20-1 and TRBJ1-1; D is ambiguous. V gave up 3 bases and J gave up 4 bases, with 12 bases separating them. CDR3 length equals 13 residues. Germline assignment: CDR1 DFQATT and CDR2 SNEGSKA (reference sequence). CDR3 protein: CSASSLIGTEAFF. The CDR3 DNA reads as TGCAGTGCTAGCAGCTTAATCGGCACTGAAGCTTTCTTT.

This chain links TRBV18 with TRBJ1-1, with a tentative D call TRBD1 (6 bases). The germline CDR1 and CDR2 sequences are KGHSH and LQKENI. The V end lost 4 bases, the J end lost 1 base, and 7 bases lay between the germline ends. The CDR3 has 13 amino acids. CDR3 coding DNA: TGTGCCAGCTCACAGGGGGAGAACACTGAAGCTTTCTTT. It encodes CASSQGENTEAFF.

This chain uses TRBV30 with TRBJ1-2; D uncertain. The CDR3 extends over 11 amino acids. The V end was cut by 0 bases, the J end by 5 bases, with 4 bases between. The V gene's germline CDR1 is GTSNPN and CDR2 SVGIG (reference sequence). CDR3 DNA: TGTGCCTGGAGTGTACGGTATGGCTACACCTTC. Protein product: CAWSVRYGYTF.

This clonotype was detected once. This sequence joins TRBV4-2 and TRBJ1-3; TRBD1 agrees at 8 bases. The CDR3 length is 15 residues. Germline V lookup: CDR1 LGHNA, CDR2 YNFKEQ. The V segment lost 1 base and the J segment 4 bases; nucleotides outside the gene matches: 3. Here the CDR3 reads CASSQADRVGNTIYF. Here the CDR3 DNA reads TGTGCCAGCAGCCAAGCGGACAGGGTCGGAAACACCATATATTTT.

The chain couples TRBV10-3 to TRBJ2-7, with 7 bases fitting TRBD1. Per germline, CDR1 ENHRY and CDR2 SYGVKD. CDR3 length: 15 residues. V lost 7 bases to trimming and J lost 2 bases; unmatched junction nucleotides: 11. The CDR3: CAIKTQGFGPYEQYF. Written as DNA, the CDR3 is TGTGCCATCAAAACACAGGGGTTTGGGCCCTACGAGCAGTACTTC.

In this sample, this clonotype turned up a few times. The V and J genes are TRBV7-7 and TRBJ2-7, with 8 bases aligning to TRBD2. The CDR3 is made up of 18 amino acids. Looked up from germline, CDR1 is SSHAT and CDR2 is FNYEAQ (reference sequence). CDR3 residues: CASSFSCERGKHFYEQYV. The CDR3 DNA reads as TGTGCTAGCAGCTTCTCTTGTGAGCGGGGGAAACATTTTTACGAGCAGTACGTC.

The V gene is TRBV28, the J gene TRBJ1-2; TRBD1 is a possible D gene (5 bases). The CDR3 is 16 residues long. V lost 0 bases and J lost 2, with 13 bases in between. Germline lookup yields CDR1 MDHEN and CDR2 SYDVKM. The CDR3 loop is CASSLWTRTLNYGYTF. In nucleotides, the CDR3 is TGTGCCAGCAGTTTATGGACAAGGACACTGAACTATGGCTACACCTTC.

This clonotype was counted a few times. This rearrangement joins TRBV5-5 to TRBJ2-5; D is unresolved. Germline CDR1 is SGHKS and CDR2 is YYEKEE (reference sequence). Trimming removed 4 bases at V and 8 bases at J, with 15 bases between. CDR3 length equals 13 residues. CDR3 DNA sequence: TGTGCCAGCAGCCAGGACGGCCGTGGTACCCAGTACTTC. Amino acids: CASSQDGRGTQYF.

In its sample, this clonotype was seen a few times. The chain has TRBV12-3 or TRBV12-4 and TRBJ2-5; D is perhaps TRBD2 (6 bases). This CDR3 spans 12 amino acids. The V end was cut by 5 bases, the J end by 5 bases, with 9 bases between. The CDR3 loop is CASSGAGETQYF. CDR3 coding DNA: TGTGCCAGCAGTGGGGCGGGGGAGACCCAGTACTTC.

The chain's CDR3 is CASSPRGGTDTQYF. Here the CDR3 DNA reads TGTGCCAGCAGCCCCCGGGGGGGCACAGATACGCAGTATTTT. The genes are TRBV25-1 and TRBJ2-3; 7 bases match TRBD2. The CDR3 covers 14 residues. V shed 6 bases and J 1 base; nucleotides not matched to a gene: 4. Germline V gives CDR1 MGHDK, CDR2 SYGVNS.

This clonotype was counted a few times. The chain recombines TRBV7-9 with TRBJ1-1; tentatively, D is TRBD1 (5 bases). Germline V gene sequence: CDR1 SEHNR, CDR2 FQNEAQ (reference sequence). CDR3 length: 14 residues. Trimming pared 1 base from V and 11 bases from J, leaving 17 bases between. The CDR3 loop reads CASSLVEGWGKAFF. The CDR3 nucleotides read TGTGCCAGCAGCTTAGTGGAGGGCTGGGGCAAGGCTTTCTTT.

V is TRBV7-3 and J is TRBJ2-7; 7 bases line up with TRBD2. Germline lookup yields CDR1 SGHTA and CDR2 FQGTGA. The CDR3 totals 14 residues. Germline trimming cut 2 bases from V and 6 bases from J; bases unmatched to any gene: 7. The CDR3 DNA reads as TGTGCCAGCAGCTTAGGTGGGGGGGTCCGCGAGCAGTACGTC. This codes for CASSLGGGVREQYV.

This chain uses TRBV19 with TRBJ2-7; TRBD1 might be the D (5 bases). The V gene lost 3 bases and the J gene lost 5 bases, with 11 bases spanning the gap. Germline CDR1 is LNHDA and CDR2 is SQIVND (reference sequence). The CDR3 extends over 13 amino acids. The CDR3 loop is CASSIQGTHEQYV. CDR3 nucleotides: TGTGCCAGTAGTATCCAGGGAACCCACGAGCAGTACGTC.

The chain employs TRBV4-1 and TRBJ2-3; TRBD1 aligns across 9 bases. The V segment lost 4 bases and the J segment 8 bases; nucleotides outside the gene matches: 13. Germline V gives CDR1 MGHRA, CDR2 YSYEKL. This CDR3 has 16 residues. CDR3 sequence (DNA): TGCGCCAGCAGCCCCGGACAGGGGATTAATCTTGGTACGCAGTATTTT. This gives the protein CASSPGQGINLGTQYF.

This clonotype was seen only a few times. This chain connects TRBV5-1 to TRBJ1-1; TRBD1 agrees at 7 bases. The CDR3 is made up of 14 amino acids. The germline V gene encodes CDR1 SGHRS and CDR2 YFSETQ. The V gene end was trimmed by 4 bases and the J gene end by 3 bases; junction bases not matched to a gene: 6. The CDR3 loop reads CASSRTGGDTEAFF. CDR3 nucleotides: TGCGCCAGCAGCAGGACAGGTGGGGACACTGAAGCTTTCTTT.

Here the CDR3 reads CASSPGGQPQHF. The DNA of the CDR3 is TGTGCCAGCAGCCCAGGGGGGCAGCCCCAGCATTTT. V and J are TRBV7-9 and TRBJ1-5; 7 bases map to TRBD1. CDR3 length equals 12 residues. Germline CDR1 reads SEHNR; CDR2 reads FQNEAQ (reference sequence). V trimming: 5 bases; J trimming: 7 bases; junction bases outside the gene matches: 2.

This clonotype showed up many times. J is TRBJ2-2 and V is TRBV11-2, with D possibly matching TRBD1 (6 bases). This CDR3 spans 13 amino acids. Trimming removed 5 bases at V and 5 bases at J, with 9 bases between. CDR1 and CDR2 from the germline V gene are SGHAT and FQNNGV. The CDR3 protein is CASSLGQTGELFF. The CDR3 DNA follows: TGTGCCAGCAGCCTCGGACAGACCGGGGAGCTGTTTTTT.

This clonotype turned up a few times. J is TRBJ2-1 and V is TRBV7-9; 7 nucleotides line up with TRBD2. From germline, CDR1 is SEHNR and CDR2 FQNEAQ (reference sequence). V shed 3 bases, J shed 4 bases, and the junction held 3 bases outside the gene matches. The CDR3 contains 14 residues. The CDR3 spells CASSLGGGYNEQFF. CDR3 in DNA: TGTGCCAGCAGCTTGGGCGGGGGTTACAATGAGCAGTTCTTC.

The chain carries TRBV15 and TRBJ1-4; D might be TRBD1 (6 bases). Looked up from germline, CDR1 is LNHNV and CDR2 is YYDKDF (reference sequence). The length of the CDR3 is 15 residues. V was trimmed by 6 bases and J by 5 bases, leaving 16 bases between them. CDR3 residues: CATSRRTARNEKLFF. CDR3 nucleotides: TGTGCCACCAGTCGAAGGACAGCGAGAAATGAAAAACTGTTTTTT.